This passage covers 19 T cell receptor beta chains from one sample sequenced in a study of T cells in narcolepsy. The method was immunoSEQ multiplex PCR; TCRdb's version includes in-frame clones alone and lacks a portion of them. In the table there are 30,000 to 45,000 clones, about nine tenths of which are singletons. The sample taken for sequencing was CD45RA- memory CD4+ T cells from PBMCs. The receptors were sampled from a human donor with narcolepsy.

The CDR3 region is CASSVSGYQETQYF. CDR3 DNA sequence: TGTGCCAGCAGCGTTAGCGGTTATCAAGAGACCCAGTACTTC. The V and J genes are TRBV11-3 and TRBJ2-5, with D possibly matching TRBD2 (6 bases). The CDR3 totals 14 residues. Trimming shortened V by 5 bases and J by 2 bases, and 12 bases separated the two germline ends. CDR1 SGHNT and CDR2 YENEEA come from the germline V gene.

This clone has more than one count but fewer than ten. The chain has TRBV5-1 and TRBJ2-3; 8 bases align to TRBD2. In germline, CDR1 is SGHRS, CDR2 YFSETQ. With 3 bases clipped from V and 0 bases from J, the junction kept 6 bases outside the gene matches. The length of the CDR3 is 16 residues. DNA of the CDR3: TGCGCCAGCAGCTCCGTAGCGGGACCTAGCACAGATACGCAGTATTTT. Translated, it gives CASSSVAGPSTDTQYF.

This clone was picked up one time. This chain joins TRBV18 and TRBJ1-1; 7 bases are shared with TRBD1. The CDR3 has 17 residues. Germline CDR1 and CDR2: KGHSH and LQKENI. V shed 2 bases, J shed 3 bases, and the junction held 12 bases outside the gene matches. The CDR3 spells CASSPIRNTQGDTEAFF. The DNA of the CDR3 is TGTGCCAGCTCACCAATCAGGAACACTCAGGGGGACACTGAAGCTTTCTTT.

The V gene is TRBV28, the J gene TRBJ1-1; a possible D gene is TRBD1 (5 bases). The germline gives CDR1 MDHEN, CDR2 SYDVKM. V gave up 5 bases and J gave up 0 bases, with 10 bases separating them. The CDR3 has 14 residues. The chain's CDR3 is CASSTRDVNTEAFF. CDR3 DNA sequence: TGTGCCAGCAGTACACGGGACGTGAACACTGAAGCTTTCTTT.

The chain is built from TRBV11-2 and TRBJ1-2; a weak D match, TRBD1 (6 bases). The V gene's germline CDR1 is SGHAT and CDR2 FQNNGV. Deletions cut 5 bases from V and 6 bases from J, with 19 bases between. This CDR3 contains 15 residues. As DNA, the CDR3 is TGTGCCAGCAGCCTAACTGGCAGGGGAAGAGATGGCTACACCTTC. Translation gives CASSLTGRGRDGYTF.

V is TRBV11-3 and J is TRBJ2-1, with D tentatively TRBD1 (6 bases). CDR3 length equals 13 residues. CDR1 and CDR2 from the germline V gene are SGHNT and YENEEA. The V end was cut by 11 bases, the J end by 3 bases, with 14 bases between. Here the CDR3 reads CASGPTGYNEQFF. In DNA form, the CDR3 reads TGTGCCTCCGGACCGACAGGCTACAATGAGCAGTTCTTC.

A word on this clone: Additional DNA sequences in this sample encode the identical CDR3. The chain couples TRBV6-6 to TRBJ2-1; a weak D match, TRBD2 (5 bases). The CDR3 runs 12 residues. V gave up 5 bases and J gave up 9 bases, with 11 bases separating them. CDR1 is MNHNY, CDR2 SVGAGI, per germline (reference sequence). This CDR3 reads CASSPPAGEQFF. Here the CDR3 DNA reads TGTGCCAGCAGTCCGCCGGCGGGTGAGCAGTTCTTC.

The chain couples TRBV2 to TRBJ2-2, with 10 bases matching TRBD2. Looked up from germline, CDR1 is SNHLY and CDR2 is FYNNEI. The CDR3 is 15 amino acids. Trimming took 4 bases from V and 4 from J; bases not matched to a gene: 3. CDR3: CASSGASGGTGELFF. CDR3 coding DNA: TGTGCCAGCAGTGGGGCTAGCGGGGGCACCGGGGAGCTGTTTTTT.

The CDR3 reads CASSFTGGDTQYF. The DNA for the CDR3 is TGCGCCAGCAGCTTCACAGGGGGGGATACGCAGTATTTT. This chain joins TRBV5-1 and TRBJ2-3; 8 nucleotides match TRBD1. The CDR3 runs to 13 residues. CDR1 SGHRS and CDR2 YFSETQ come from the germline V gene. With V trimmed by 2 bases and J by 6 bases, 2 bases remained unmatched. Supplemented by reference TRBV5-1 and TRBJ2-3, the full variable domain reads KAGVTQTPRYLIKTRGQQVTLSCSPISGHRSVSWYQQTPGQGLQFLFEYFSETQRNKGNFPGRFSGRQFSNSRSEMNVSTLELGDSALYLCASSFTGGDTQYFGPGTRLTVL.

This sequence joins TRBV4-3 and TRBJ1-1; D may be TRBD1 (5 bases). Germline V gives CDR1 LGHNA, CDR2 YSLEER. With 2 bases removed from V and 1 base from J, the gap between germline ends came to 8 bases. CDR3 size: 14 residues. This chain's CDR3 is CASSQPDRNTEAFF. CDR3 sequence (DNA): TGCGCCAGCAGCCAACCCGACAGGAACACTGAAGCTTTCTTT.

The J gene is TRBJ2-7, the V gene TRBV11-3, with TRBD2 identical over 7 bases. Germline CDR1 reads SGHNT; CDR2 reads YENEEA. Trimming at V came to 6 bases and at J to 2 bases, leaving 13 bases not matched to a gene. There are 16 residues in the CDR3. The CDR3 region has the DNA TGTGCCAGCAGACCCTCTCGCGGACTAGAAGCCTACGAGCAGTACTTC. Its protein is CASRPSRGLEAYEQYF.

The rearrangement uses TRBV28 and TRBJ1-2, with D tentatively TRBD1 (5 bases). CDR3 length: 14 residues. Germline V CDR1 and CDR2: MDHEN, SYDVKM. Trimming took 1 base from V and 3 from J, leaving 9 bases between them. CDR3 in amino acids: CASSLSLGDYGYTF. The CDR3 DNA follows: TGTGCCAGCAGTTTATCCCTGGGGGACTATGGCTACACCTTC.

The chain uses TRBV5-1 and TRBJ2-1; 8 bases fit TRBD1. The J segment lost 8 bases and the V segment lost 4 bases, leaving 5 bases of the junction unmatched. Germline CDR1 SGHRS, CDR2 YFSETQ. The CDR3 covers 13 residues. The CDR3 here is CASSVTGVDEQFF. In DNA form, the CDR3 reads TGCGCCAGCAGCGTGACAGGGGTCGATGAGCAGTTCTTC.

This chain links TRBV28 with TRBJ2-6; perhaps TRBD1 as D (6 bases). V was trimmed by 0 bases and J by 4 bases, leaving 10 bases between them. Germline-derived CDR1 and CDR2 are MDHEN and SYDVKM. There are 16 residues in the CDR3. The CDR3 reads CASSLWGAQGANVLTF. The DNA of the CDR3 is TGTGCCAGCAGTTTATGGGGGGCCCAAGGGGCCAACGTCCTGACTTTC.

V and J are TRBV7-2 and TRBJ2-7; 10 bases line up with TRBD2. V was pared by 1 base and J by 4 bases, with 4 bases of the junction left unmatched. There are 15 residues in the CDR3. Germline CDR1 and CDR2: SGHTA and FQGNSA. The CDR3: CASSLGGAGGYEQYF. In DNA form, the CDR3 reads TGTGCCAGCAGCTTAGGAGGAGCGGGGGGGTACGAGCAGTACTTC.

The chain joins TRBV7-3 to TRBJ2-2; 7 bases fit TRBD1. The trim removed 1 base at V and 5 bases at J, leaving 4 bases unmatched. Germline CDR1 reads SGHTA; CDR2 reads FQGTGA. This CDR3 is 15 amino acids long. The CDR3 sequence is CASSLKGARTGELFF. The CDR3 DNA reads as TGTGCCAGCAGCTTAAAGGGGGCGCGAACCGGGGAGCTGTTTTTT.

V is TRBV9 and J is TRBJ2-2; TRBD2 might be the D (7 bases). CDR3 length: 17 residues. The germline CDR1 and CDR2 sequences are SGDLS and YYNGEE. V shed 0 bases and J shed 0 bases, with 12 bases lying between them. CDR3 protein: CASSVEGGTSNTGELFF. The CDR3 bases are TGTGCCAGCAGCGTAGAGGGGGGGACTTCGAACACCGGGGAGCTGTTTTTT.

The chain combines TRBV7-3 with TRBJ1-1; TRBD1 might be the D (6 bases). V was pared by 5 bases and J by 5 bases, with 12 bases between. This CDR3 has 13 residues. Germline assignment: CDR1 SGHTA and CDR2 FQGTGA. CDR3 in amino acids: CASSTRTETEAFF. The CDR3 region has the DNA TGTGCCAGCAGCACTCGGACAGAAACTGAAGCTTTCTTT.

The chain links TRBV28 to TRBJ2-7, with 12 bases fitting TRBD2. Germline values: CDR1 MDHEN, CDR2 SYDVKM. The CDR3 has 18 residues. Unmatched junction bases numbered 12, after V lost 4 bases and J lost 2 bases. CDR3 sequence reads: CASSSGGLAGGQAYEQYF. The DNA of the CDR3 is TGTGCCAGCAGTTCTGGTGGGCTAGCGGGAGGGCAGGCCTACGAGCAGTACTTC.